The present T cell receptor beta chain was sequenced within a study of post-analysis software for immune sequencing data. Looking at the study overall: Both relapsing-remitting and secondary progressive multiple sclerosis featured among the disease courses, as did progressive-relapsing multiple sclerosis. General study points: For normalized Chao1 diversity, multiple sclerosis patients scored significantly lower than controls did.

As concerns this clonotype: Its specificity is not known.

cDNA libraries of TCR beta carried unique molecular identifiers. Each batch of about 0.85 to 10 million T cells produced 500,000 to 600,000 cDNA molecules. TCRdb reprocessed the PCR reads via MiXCR and lists one record per CDR3 protein. The sample holds hundreds of thousands of distinct CDR3 sequences, 25% to 30% seen once. The sequence was obtained from a girl aged 5 to 17 with multiple sclerosis. Input material: blood.

The CDR3 nucleotides are TGTGCCATCAGTGAGTCGAATCCGGGAGTAACCGGGGAGCTGTTTTTT. Protein sequence: CAISESNPGVTGELFF. J is TRBJ2-2 and V is TRBV10-3; possible D gene TRBD2, 6 bases. Trimming stripped 0 bases from V and 5 bases from J, with 13 bases between. Germline loops: CDR1 ENHRY, CDR2 SYGVKD. The CDR3 extends over 16 amino acids.